One T cell receptor beta chain is described in this entry. Clones were sequenced by immunoSEQ multiplex PCR, and TCRdb holds only the in-frame ones, with some missing. The sample consists of 75,000 to 95,000 clones, approximately 94% of them appearing once. CDR1 and CDR2 (germline): ENHRY, SYGVKD. V gave up 2 bases and J gave up 5 bases, with 10 bases separating them. The CDR3 has 14 amino acids. This entry belongs to a study of technical replicates of blood from a few donors. Source material: T cells isolated from PBMCs. The receptor's source is a human donor in good health. The chain uses TRBV10-3 and TRBJ2-1; D is undetermined. In DNA form, the CDR3 reads TGTGCCATCAGTGAGCCCGCGAGCCACAATGAGCAGTTCTTC. It encodes CAISEPASHNEQFF.